These T cell receptor beta chains were read from a single sample in a study of OX40 agonist ivuxolimab in advanced cancers. Profiling relied on immunoSEQ multiplex PCR, and the TCRdb table lists in-frame clones only, not all of them. This sample yields about 73,000 clones, of which 88% are seen a single time; approximately 0.81% belongs to the top ten. The sequenced sample was CD4+ or CD8+ T cells sorted from blood, obtained in a trial of the OX40 agonist ivuxolimab. These receptors all stem from an adult with an advanced solid tumor such as melanoma, head and neck, liver or kidney cancer. CDR3s include the opening cysteine and the closing phenylalanine or tryptophan. The order of the fields is V gene, D gene, J gene, clone size, CDR3 protein, CDR3 DNA. D genes are given only for firm matches. Some rows mark clone size as missing; the rest say once, few, many or name a class of expanded clone.

V: TRBV9; D: TRBD1; J: TRBJ1-3; size: NA; CDR3: CASSVTVDRATGGNTIYF; DNA: TGTGCCAGCAGCGTAACCGTTGACAGGGCCACTGGTGGAAACACCATATATTTT
V: TRBV11-2; D: NA; J: TRBJ1-1; size: NA; CDR3: CASSSQGNTEAFF; DNA: TGTGCCAGCAGTTCACAGGGGAACACTGAAGCTTTCTTT
V: TRBV11-2; D: NA; J: TRBJ2-3; size: NA; CDR3: CASSLEGTGSTDTQYF; DNA: TGTGCCAGCAGCTTAGAAGGGACTGGTAGCACAGATACGCAGTATTTT
V: TRBV28; D: NA; J: TRBJ2-2; size: NA; CDR3: CASSLSTGELFF; DNA: TGTGCCAGCAGTTTAAGTACCGGGGAGCTGTTTTTT
V: TRBV18; D: TRBD1; J: TRBJ2-7; size: few; CDR3: CASSPLGTGQGEQYF; DNA: TGTGCCAGCTCACCACTCGGGACGGGACAGGGCGAGCAGTACTTC
V: TRBV10-3; D: NA; J: TRBJ2-7; size: NA; CDR3: CAISGAGVTYEQYF; DNA: TGTGCCATCAGCGGCGCAGGGGTGACATACGAGCAGTACTTC
V: TRBV19; D: NA; J: TRBJ1-2; size: NA; CDR3: CASSNGRGYGYTF; DNA: TGTGCCAGTAGCAATGGACGGGGCTATGGCTACACCTTC
V: TRBV30; D: TRBD2; J: TRBJ2-5; size: NA; CDR3: CAWNLPGGSQYF; DNA: TGTGCCTGGAACCTTCCCGGGGGGAGTCAGTACTTC
V: TRBV28; D: TRBD1; J: TRBJ1-2; size: NA; CDR3: CASSSGQGYYGYTF; DNA: TGTGCCAGCAGTTCGGGACAGGGGTACTATGGCTACACCTTC
V: TRBV6-6; D: NA; J: TRBJ2-7; size: NA; CDR3: CASSKVSYEQYF; DNA: TGTGCCAGCAGTAAGGTCTCCTACGAGCAGTACTTC
V: TRBV7-9; D: TRBD1; J: TRBJ2-7; size: NA; CDR3: CASSFLAGGTYEQYF; DNA: TGTGCCAGCAGCTTCTTAGCAGGGGGCACCTACGAGCAGTACTTC
V: TRBV9; D: TRBD1; J: TRBJ1-3; size: NA; CDR3: CASSPSGGEGNTIYF; DNA: TGTGCCAGCAGCCCCTCAGGGGGGGAAGGAAACACCATATATTTT
V: TRBV18; D: NA; J: TRBJ1-2; size: NA; CDR3: CASSSGLPNYGYTF; DNA: TGTGCCAGCTCATCGGGACTCCCTAACTATGGCTACACCTTC
V: TRBV27; D: NA; J: TRBJ2-1; size: NA; CDR3: CASSSSGADNNEQFF; DNA: TGTGCCAGCAGTTCTTCCGGGGCCGATAACAATGAGCAGTTCTTC
V: TRBV2; D: NA; J: TRBJ2-7; size: few; CDR3: CASSEARAGAAEQYF; DNA: TGTGCCAGCAGTGAAGCGCGGGCGGGGGCAGCCGAGCAGTACTTC
V: TRBV20-1; D: NA; J: TRBJ1-3; size: NA; CDR3: CSASRGDTIYF; DNA: TGCAGTGCTAGTAGGGGAGACACCATATATTTT
V: TRBV18; D: TRBD1; J: TRBJ1-2; size: medium-sized; CDR3: CASSPQQGLGNYGYTF; DNA: TGTGCCAGCTCCCCCCAACAGGGGCTGGGTAACTATGGCTACACCTTC
V: TRBV5-6; D: TRBD2; J: TRBJ2-3; size: NA; CDR3: CASSTRSGTDTQYF; DNA: TGTGCCAGCAGCACGCGTAGCGGGACAGATACGCAGTATTTT
V: TRBV11-2; D: NA; J: TRBJ1-1; size: NA; CDR3: CASGNTEAFF; DNA: TGTGCCAGCGGGAACACTGAAGCTTTCTTT
V: TRBV19; D: NA; J: TRBJ2-5; size: once; CDR3: CASSIEGGLQETQYF; DNA: TGTGCCAGTAGTATAGAGGGAGGCCTCCAAGAGACCCAGTACTTC
V: TRBV9; D: TRBD2; J: TRBJ2-7; size: few; CDR3: CASSVTSGSAYEQYF; DNA: TGTGCCAGCAGCGTCACTAGCGGGAGTGCATACGAGCAGTACTTC
V: TRBV18; D: NA; J: TRBJ2-2; size: NA; CDR3: CASSPSYINTGELFF; DNA: TGTGCCAGCTCACCATCCTACATAAACACCGGGGAGCTGTTTTTT
V: TRBV28; D: NA; J: TRBJ2-4; size: NA; CDR3: CASSSSGDIQYF; DNA: TGTGCCAGCAGCTCCTCAGGGGACATTCAGTACTTC
V: TRBV5-1; D: NA; J: TRBJ2-7; size: NA; CDR3: CASSLGSGSYEQYF; DNA: TGCGCCAGCAGCTTGGGTTCGGGATCCTACGAGCAGTACTTC
V: TRBV15; D: NA; J: TRBJ1-2; size: NA; CDR3: CATSRELVEASGYGYTF; DNA: TGTGCCACCAGCAGAGAGCTGGTGGAGGCTTCCGGTTATGGCTACACCTTC
V: TRBV27; D: NA; J: TRBJ2-7; size: few; CDR3: CASSSYPSGPSSYEQYF; DNA: TGTGCCAGCAGTTCATATCCCTCGGGACCGAGCTCCTACGAGCAGTACTTC
V: TRBV4-1; D: TRBD2; J: TRBJ2-7; size: NA; CDR3: CASSQGLAVYEQYF; DNA: TGCGCCAGCAGCCAGGGACTAGCTGTATACGAGCAGTACTTC
V: TRBV4-2; D: TRBD1; J: TRBJ2-7; size: NA; CDR3: CASSQEGQADEQYF; DNA: TGTGCCAGCAGCCAAGAGGGACAGGCCGACGAGCAGTACTTC